Presented here are 13 T cell receptor beta chains from one specimen sequenced in a study of T cell repertoires in ileal Crohn's disease. Time point: proximal margin of the surgical specimen (macroscopically non-inflamed). Measured with immunoSEQ multiplex PCR; TCRdb has only the in-frame clones, and not every one. Of around 2,000 clones listed, 75% to 90% are singletons. Sequencing was done on a sample of ileal tissue. These receptors all stem from an adult with Crohn's disease.

V and J are TRBV6-1 and TRBJ1-3, with 9 nucleotides matching TRBD1. In germline, CDR1 is MNHNS, CDR2 SASEGT. V lost 3 bases, J lost 2 bases, and 5 bases stayed unmatched. The CDR3 sequence is 16 residues long. The CDR3 DNA sequence: TGTGCCAGCAGTGATCCGGGACAGGGTCCTGGAAACACCATATATTTT. Translating it yields CASSDPGQGPGNTIYF.

This rearrangement joins TRBV7-9 to TRBJ2-2; 9 nucleotides agree with TRBD1. Germline assignment: CDR1 SEHNR and CDR2 FQNEAQ (reference sequence). V was clipped by 6 bases and J by 4 bases; unmatched bases: 6. The CDR3 has 15 residues. Written as DNA, the CDR3 is TGTGCCAGCAGGTACGGGACAGGGACCACCGGGGAGCTGTTTTTT. Translation gives CASRYGTGTTGELFF.

The V gene is TRBV6-5, the J gene TRBJ2-1; D is ambiguous. In germline, CDR1 is MNHEY, CDR2 SVGAGI. CDR3 length: 15 amino acids. V lost 2 bases, J lost 2 bases, and 10 bases lay in between. The CDR3 loop reads CASSYGLYTYNEQFF. CDR3 sequence (DNA): TGTGCCAGCAGTTACGGTCTCTATACCTACAATGAGCAGTTCTTC.

The genes are TRBV5-1 and TRBJ2-7, with D maybe TRBD1 (7 bases). V was shortened by 1 base and J by 6 bases, with 14 bases between the two germline ends. Germline CDR1 and CDR2: SGHRS and YFSETQ. This CDR3 comprises 14 residues. The CDR3: CASSLQQGTGEQYF. DNA of the CDR3: TGCGCCAGCAGCTTGCAACAGGGGACTGGCGAGCAGTACTTC. The full variable domain, rest sourced from reference TRBV5-1 and TRBJ2-7, is KAGVTQTPRYLIKTRGQQVTLSCSPISGHRSVSWYQQTPGQGLQFLFEYFSETQRNKGNFPGRFSGRQFSNSRSEMNVSTLELGDSALYLCASSLQQGTGEQYFGPGTRLTVT.

The gene calls are TRBV7-9 and TRBJ2-3; D call uncertain. The CDR3 length is 14 residues. Germline V gene sequence: CDR1 SEHNR, CDR2 FQNEAQ (reference sequence). Trimming took off 4 bases at V and 0 bases at J, with 8 bases between the two ends. The CDR3 sequence: CASSSSGSTDTQYF. The CDR3 DNA reads as TGTGCCAGCAGCTCCTCCGGGAGCACAGATACGCAGTATTTT.

The CDR3 nucleotides are TGTGCCAGCAGTTCCGCGGGGGACTCCTACAATGAGCAGTTCTTC. This translates into CASSSAGDSYNEQFF. The rearrangement uses TRBV27 and TRBJ2-1, with 7 nucleotides matching TRBD2. Germline CDR1 MNHEY, CDR2 SMNVEV (reference sequence). J gave up 0 bases and V 4 bases, and 3 bases lay outside the gene matches. CDR3 size: 15 residues.

The V gene is TRBV5-6, the J gene TRBJ1-6; 8 nucleotides align to TRBD1. The CDR3 length is 16 residues. The V gene end was trimmed by 4 bases and the J gene end by 6 bases; junction bases not matched to a gene: 9. Germline CDR1 and CDR2: SGHDT and YYEEEE. Written as DNA, the CDR3 is TGTGCCAGCAGCGTAGACAGGGGAAGCACTAATTCACCCCTCCACTTT. It yields the protein CASSVDRGSTNSPLHF.

The gene calls are TRBV7-2 and TRBJ2-3; 7 positions agree with TRBD2. CDR1 is SGHTA, CDR2 FQGNSA, per germline. J was trimmed by 1 base and V by 5 bases; bases with no gene match: 12. The CDR3 has 17 amino acids. The CDR3 coding sequence is TGTGCCAGCAGCCCAAGTCGGTCTGGACTAGGCACAGATACGCAGTATTTT. Translation: CASSPSRSGLGTDTQYF.

The V gene is TRBV27, the J gene TRBJ2-7; D is unclear. The V end was cut by 6 bases, the J end by 6 bases, with 21 bases between. Germline-derived CDR1 and CDR2 are MNHEY and SMNVEV (reference sequence). The CDR3 runs to 15 residues. CDR3 sequence: CASSQEQLLVGEQYF. The CDR3 coding sequence is TGTGCCAGCAGCCAGGAACAGCTTTTGGTGGGCGAGCAGTACTTC.

This chain links TRBV11-1 with TRBJ2-1; the match to TRBD2 covers 7 bases. The V gene's germline CDR1 is SGHAT and CDR2 FQDESV (reference sequence). With 5 bases clipped from V and 0 bases from J, the junction kept 7 bases outside the gene matches. The CDR3 spans 16 residues. CDR3 region: CASSLPAGSSYNEQFF. The CDR3 nucleotides read TGTGCCAGCAGCCTTCCAGCGGGGAGCTCCTACAATGAGCAGTTCTTC.

The genes are TRBV6-5 and TRBJ1-4; D possibly corresponds to TRBD1 (5 bases). The germline V gene has CDR1 MNHEY and CDR2 SVGAGI. The V end lost 0 bases, the J end lost 5 bases, and 13 bases lay between the germline ends. The CDR3 contains 16 residues. The CDR3 nucleotides are TGTGCCAGCAGTTACTCAGGGGTTTACAAAAATGAAAAACTGTTTTTT. Translated: CASSYSGVYKNEKLFF.

In this sample, this clone turned up a few times. V usage is TRBV19 and J usage is TRBJ1-2; 7 positions agree with TRBD1. Trimming removed 6 bases from V and 5 bases from J; junction bases left unmatched: 3. CDR3 size: 12 residues. Germline V gene sequence: CDR1 LNHDA, CDR2 SQIVND (reference sequence). CDR3 sequence reads: CASRTGNYGYTF. The CDR3 nucleotides read TGTGCCAGTAGGACAGGGAATTATGGCTACACCTTC. The full variable domain, completed using reference TRBV19 and TRBJ1-2, is DGGITQSPKYLFRKEGQNVTLSCEQNLNHDAMYWYRQDPGQGLRLIYYSQIVNDFQKGDIAEGYSVSREKKESFPLTVTSAQKNPTAFYLCASRTGNYGYTFGSGTRLTVV.

The chain is built from TRBV7-9 and TRBJ2-7, with TRBD1 as a possible D gene (5 bases). Trimming left V 5 bases short and J 2 bases short, with 7 bases between. The germline V gene encodes CDR1 SEHNR and CDR2 FQNEAQ (reference sequence). The CDR3 loop spans 12 amino acids. CDR3 sequence reads: CASSRGTYEQYF. The CDR3 region has the DNA TGTGCCAGCAGCAGGGGTACCTACGAGCAGTACTTC.